These 28 T cell receptor beta chains were all obtained from the same sample, sequenced in a study of T cell responses to AZD1222 COVID-19 vaccine. Only in-frame clones appear in the TCRdb table, and some are missing; sequencing was by immunoSEQ multiplex PCR. This sample has more than 100,000 clones, with about nine tenths found just once. The sequencing used peripheral blood, collected on day 0 of AZD1222 vaccination. These receptor sequences come from an adult in good health.

The chain is built from TRBV14 and TRBJ2-7; the D is unclear. This CDR3 has 14 residues. Germline lookup yields CDR1 SGHDN and CDR2 FVKESK. The ends were cut back, 4 bases at V and 2 bases at J, with 12 bases in the middle. The CDR3 reads CASSPGGAAYEQYF. The DNA for the CDR3 is TGTGCCAGCAGCCCGGGCGGAGCAGCCTACGAGCAGTACTTC. Looking up the rest from reference TRBV14 and TRBJ2-7 gives the full variable domain: EAGVTQFPSHSVIEKGQTVTLRCDPISGHDNLYWYRRVMGKEIKFLLHFVKESKQDESGMPNNRFLAERTGGTYSTLKVQPAELEDSGVYFCASSPGGAAYEQYFGPGTRLTVT.

The chain uses TRBV5-6 and TRBJ1-2; tentatively, D is TRBD1 (5 bases). V was cut by 5 bases and J by 2 bases, with 13 bases left in between. Germline assignment: CDR1 SGHDT and CDR2 YYEEEE. CDR3 length equals 14 residues. CDR3 loop: CASSQNRLNYGYTF. The DNA for the CDR3 is TGTGCCAGCAGTCAGAACAGGTTAAACTATGGCTACACCTTC.

V usage is TRBV19 and J usage is TRBJ2-6; the match to TRBD1 covers 9 bases. Per germline, CDR1 LNHDA and CDR2 SQIVND (reference sequence). V was pared by 5 bases and J by 0 bases, with 8 bases of the junction left unmatched. This CDR3 has 18 residues. The CDR3 nucleotides read TGTGCCAGTAGTCACCGGGACAGGGTAATCTCTGGGGCCAACGTCCTGACTTTC. Amino acids: CASSHRDRVISGANVLTF.

J is TRBJ1-4 and V is TRBV27; no clear D. V dropped 6 bases and J dropped 0 bases, with 5 bases sitting between them. The CDR3 spans 13 residues. Germline V gene lookup returns CDR1 MNHEY and CDR2 SMNVEV (reference sequence). CDR3 sequence: CASRQSTNEKLFF. CDR3 sequence (DNA): TGTGCCAGCAGACAGTCAACTAATGAAAAACTGTTTTTT.

The rearrangement uses TRBV10-1 and TRBJ1-2, with 11 nucleotides matching TRBD1. CDR3 length equals 14 residues. With 7 bases clipped from V and 2 bases from J, the junction kept 3 bases outside the gene matches. The germline CDR1 and CDR2 sequences are WNHNN and SYGVQD (reference sequence). As DNA, the CDR3 is TGCGCCAGCAATTGGACAGGGGGCAACTATGGCTACACCTTC. Translated, it gives CASNWTGGNYGYTF.

The chain employs TRBV13 and TRBJ2-1; D call uncertain. V gave up 4 bases and J gave up 0 bases, with 4 bases separating them. The CDR3 has 13 amino acids. CDR1 is PRHDT and CDR2 is FYEKMQ in the germline V gene (reference sequence). The CDR3 nucleotides read TGTGCCAGCAGCTCAGGCTCCTACAATGAGCAGTTCTTC. Translating it yields CASSSGSYNEQFF.

The rearrangement links TRBV7-9 to TRBJ1-2; D may be TRBD1 (5 bases). Per germline, CDR1 SEHNR and CDR2 FQNEAQ (reference sequence). The CDR3 sequence is 16 residues long. With 2 bases removed from V and 7 bases from J, the gap between germline ends came to 20 bases. The CDR3 coding sequence is TGTGCCAGCAGCTTATTTCGAATGGTGGGGCCCTCTGGCTACACCTTC. This translates into CASSLFRMVGPSGYTF.

The chain joins TRBV7-2 to TRBJ2-1; D gene ambiguous. Trimming pared 6 bases from V and 4 bases from J, leaving 16 bases between. CDR1 is SGHTA and CDR2 is FQGNSA in the germline V gene. The CDR3 runs to 15 residues. The CDR3 DNA reads TGTGCCAGCAGTTATAGATACAGTCCTTACAATGAGCAGTTCTTC. This codes for CASSYRYSPYNEQFF.

The V call is TRBV2, the J call TRBJ2-7, with D tentatively TRBD2 (6 bases). Germline values: CDR1 SNHLY, CDR2 FYNNEI. Trimming cost V 7 bases and J 5 bases, with 15 bases left between them. The CDR3 is made up of 13 amino acids. Here the CDR3 DNA reads TGTGCCAGCATCTCGTCAGGGAGGAACGAGCAGTACTTC. Its translation: CASISSGRNEQYF.

This chain links TRBV25-1 with TRBJ2-1; the D is unclear. Germline V CDR1 and CDR2: MGHDK, SYGVNS. The CDR3 is made up of 14 amino acids. Trimming removed 3 bases at V and 7 bases at J, with 13 bases between. CDR3 sequence: CASSDTGDENEQFF. CDR3 bases: TGTGCCAGCAGTGACACCGGAGACGAGAATGAGCAGTTCTTC.

On this clone itself: One end of the junction varies from germline; a read error may be responsible. This sequence joins TRBV6-5 and TRBJ2-7; D is unresolved. From germline, CDR1 is MNHEY and CDR2 SVGAGI. The CDR3 is 12 amino acids. In DNA form, the CDR3 reads TGTGTCAGCAGCCCAGATTGGCACGAGCAGTACTTC. Translated, it gives CVSSPDWHEQYF.

The V gene is TRBV5-1, the J gene TRBJ1-2, with D uncertain. Trimming pared 0 bases from V and 4 bases from J, leaving 7 bases between. The CDR3 length is 13 residues. Germline-derived CDR1 and CDR2 are SGHRS and YFSETQ. Written as DNA, the CDR3 is TGCGCCAGCAGCTTGGCCCAGTCCTATGGCTACACCTTC. This sequence encodes CASSLAQSYGYTF.

This rearrangement joins TRBV19 to TRBJ1-5; 11 bases fit TRBD1. CDR1 is LNHDA and CDR2 is SQIVND in the germline V gene (reference sequence). This CDR3 region has 16 residues. V shed 6 bases, J shed 2 bases, and the junction held 6 bases outside the gene matches. CDR3 protein: CASRPDRGHGNQPQHF. CDR3 bases: TGTGCCAGTAGACCGGACAGGGGGCACGGCAATCAGCCCCAGCATTTT.

This clone occurred a few times. The chain combines TRBV7-8 with TRBJ2-5; D is undetermined. The ends were cut back, 5 bases at V and 1 base at J, with 8 bases in the middle. The CDR3 covers 13 residues. Looked up from germline, CDR1 is SGHVS and CDR2 is FQNEAQ. The CDR3 DNA reads as TGTGCCAGCAGCCCCCCTCGCCAAGAGACCCAGTACTTC. Translation gives CASSPPRQETQYF.

This chain uses TRBV5-1 with TRBJ2-1; TRBD2 matches at 10 bases. Germline V gives CDR1 SGHRS, CDR2 YFSETQ. The CDR3 is 15 residues long. Losses at the gene ends were 4 bases for V and 2 bases for J; bases not matched to a gene: 3. CDR3: CASSPGLAAYNEQFF. CDR3 in DNA: TGCGCCAGCAGCCCTGGACTAGCGGCCTACAATGAGCAGTTCTTC.

This sequence joins TRBV7-8 and TRBJ1-2, with 8 bases matching TRBD1. The CDR3 length is 13 residues. With V trimmed by 6 bases and J by 7 bases, 7 bases remained unmatched. The V gene's germline CDR1 is SGHVS and CDR2 FQNEAQ. CDR3 DNA sequence: TGTGCCAGCAGTCCGGACAGGGCGGGTGGCTACACCTTC. Translated, it gives CASSPDRAGGYTF.

This chain connects TRBV6-1 to TRBJ1-5, with a tentative D call TRBD1 (6 bases). Deletions cut 4 bases from V and 3 bases from J, with 16 bases between. Germline CDR1 MNHNS, CDR2 SASEGT. The CDR3 extends over 16 amino acids. The CDR3 region has the DNA TGTGCCAGCAGTGGGCCCTTGGACAGAACCAATCAGCCCCAGCATTTT. Its protein is CASSGPLDRTNQPQHF.

The rearrangement uses TRBV19 and TRBJ2-1; 9 bases fit TRBD2. Losses at the gene ends were 5 bases for V and 8 bases for J; bases not matched to a gene: 10. CDR3 length: 15 residues. Germline-derived CDR1 and CDR2 are LNHDA and SQIVND (reference sequence). CDR3: CASSPLPTSGDEQFF. In nucleotides, the CDR3 is TGTGCCAGTAGTCCCCTCCCGACTAGCGGAGATGAGCAGTTCTTC.

The V call is TRBV9, the J call TRBJ1-2; TRBD1 aligns across 9 bases. J lost 5 bases, V lost 2 bases, and 7 bases had no gene match. From germline, CDR1 is SGDLS and CDR2 YYNGEE. CDR3 length: 15 amino acids. CDR3 residues: CASSVGTGIGYGYTF. The CDR3 DNA follows: TGTGCCAGCAGCGTCGGGACAGGGATTGGGTATGGCTACACCTTC.

The chain couples TRBV12-3 or TRBV12-4 to TRBJ2-7; unclear D gene. Trimming shortened V by 3 bases and J by 3 bases, and 6 bases separated the two germline ends. This CDR3 contains 12 residues. CDR3 protein: CASSFSHYEQYF. The CDR3 DNA is TGTGCCAGCAGTTTCAGCCACTACGAGCAGTACTTC.

This clone was detected a few times. J is TRBJ1-5 and V is TRBV4-2; no firm D call. Germline-derived CDR1 and CDR2 are LGHNA and YNFKEQ. The CDR3 consists of 15 residues. V was pared by 0 bases and J by 0 bases, with 6 bases between. CDR3 protein: CASSQDLTSNQPQHF. CDR3 bases: TGTGCCAGCAGCCAAGATCTTACTAGCAATCAGCCCCAGCATTTT.

The chain uses TRBV19 and TRBJ2-2; maybe TRBD1 (5 bases). CDR1 is LNHDA and CDR2 is SQIVND in the germline V gene (reference sequence). CDR3 size: 15 residues. With 6 bases removed from V and 3 bases from J, the gap between germline ends came to 14 bases. The CDR3 DNA sequence: TGTGCCAGTAGGGATCAGGGTTCGTACACCGGGGAGCTGTTTTTT. It yields the protein CASRDQGSYTGELFF.

In its sample, this clone was seen a few times. The V and J genes are TRBV7-8 and TRBJ1-1; 7 nucleotides agree with TRBD1. The V segment lost 4 bases and the J segment 2 bases; nucleotides outside the gene matches: 4. Per germline, CDR1 SGHVS and CDR2 FQNEAQ. This CDR3 has 14 amino acids. CDR3 protein: CASSSGQINTEAFF. The CDR3 nucleotides read TGTGCCAGCAGCTCGGGACAGATAAACACTGAAGCTTTCTTT.

This clone was found once. Written as DNA, the CDR3 is TGTGCCACCAGCAGCGGGACAGGGCCCTCCTACGAGCAGTACTTC. Its translation is CATSSGTGPSYEQYF. The genes are TRBV15 and TRBJ2-7, with 9 bases that match TRBD1. The junction had 3 bases not matched to a gene; V was cut back by 3 bases and J by 0 bases. The CDR3 has 15 residues. CDR1 is LNHNV, CDR2 YYDKDF, per germline (reference sequence).

The chain joins TRBV7-2 to TRBJ2-6, with D unclear. This CDR3 has 16 residues. V lost 5 bases and J 0 bases, leaving 11 bases between the germline ends. Germline-derived CDR1 and CDR2 are SGHTA and FQGNSA. This CDR3 is CASSPSSGSGANVLTF. The CDR3 region has the DNA TGTGCCAGCAGCCCCTCTTCGGGCTCTGGGGCCAACGTCCTGACTTTC.

This chain uses TRBV7-9 with TRBJ1-2; 12 bases agree with TRBD1. Germline CDR1 SEHNR, CDR2 FQNEAQ (reference sequence). The V segment lost 5 bases and the J segment 8 bases; nucleotides outside the gene matches: 12. This CDR3 is 16 amino acids long. The CDR3 loop reads CASSPRLGQGAGGYTF. DNA for the CDR3: TGTGCCAGCAGCCCGAGACTGGGACAGGGGGCTGGCGGCTACACCTTC.

The J gene is TRBJ1-3, the V gene TRBV4-1, with D unresolved. V lost 1 base, J lost 0 bases, and 13 bases lay in between. From germline, CDR1 is MGHRA and CDR2 YSYEKL. The CDR3 contains 17 residues. DNA of the CDR3: TGCGCCAGCAGCCAAGGCATTCAACACGGCTCTGGAAACACCATATATTTT. This translates into CASSQGIQHGSGNTIYF.

This sequence joins TRBV9 and TRBJ2-5, with a tentative D call TRBD1 (5 bases). The CDR3 sequence is 14 residues long. CDR1 SGDLS and CDR2 YYNGEE come from the germline V gene. V was trimmed by 0 bases and J by 2 bases, leaving 8 bases between them. For the CDR3, the DNA is TGTGCCAGCAGCGTAGAGGCAGGGCAAGAGACCCAGTACTTC. Protein: CASSVEAGQETQYF.